This T cell receptor (beta chain) emerged from a study of OX40 agonist ivuxolimab in advanced cancers. Study information: Age averaged 60 years (range about 23 to 85), and 82.7% were male. One patient with hepatocellular carcinoma and two with cutaneous melanoma, three in all, had partial responses. A history of anti-PD-1, anti-PD-L1 or anti-CTLA-4 therapy was acceptable, and around 36% had some. General study results and limits: CD4+ and CD8+ blood T cells expanded clonally by week 6 at 0.1 to 3.0 mg/kg.

Repertoires were generated with immunoSEQ multiplex PCR, while TCRdb's copy carries only in-frame clones and drops some. The data show about 100,000 clones, with 75% to 95% seen just once and 0.25% to 0.35% held by the top ten. CDR3 length equals 14 residues. V lost 3 bases to trimming and J lost 10 bases, with 15 bases between them. Germline V lookup: CDR1 MDHEN, CDR2 SYDVKM. Notes on this clone: Its antigen is unknown.

The sequence came from an adult with an advanced solid tumor such as melanoma, head and neck, liver or kidney cancer. This chain links TRBV28 with TRBJ1-4; D unclear. The sample consisted of CD4+ or CD8+ T cells sorted from blood, taken in a trial of the OX40 agonist ivuxolimab. DNA of the CDR3: TGTGCCAGCAGTTTCCACGTCCTCTCCGGAAAACTGTTTTTT. Its translation is CASSFHVLSGKLFF.